This T cell receptor beta chain is from a study of control samples from healthy donors and cancer patients. Trimming removed 3 bases from V and 8 bases from J, with 14 bases in between. This CDR3 is built from 14 residues. Germline lookup yields CDR1 MGHRA and CDR2 YSYEKL. The protocol was immunoSEQ multiplex PCR, while the TCRdb copy is restricted to in-frame clones and leaves out a portion. The profile shows 150,000 or so clones, over 80% of them singletons. The rearrangement uses TRBV4-1 and TRBJ2-1; D is perhaps TRBD1 (5 bases). This clonotype originated in a woman aged 45-59 years in good health. Material: blood. The CDR3 region is CASSQVGRVDEQFF. The CDR3 nucleotides are TGCGCCAGCAGCCAGGTTGGCAGGGTTGATGAGCAGTTCTTC.